The T cell receptor beta chain described here comes from a study of regulatory T cells in long-lasting Graves disease. This clonotype was recorded at least ten times. Antigen: not known. CDR1 is SNHLY and CDR2 is FYNNEI in the germline V gene. With 4 bases clipped from V and 1 base from J, the junction kept 19 bases outside the gene matches. The CDR3 loop spans 19 amino acids. iRepertoire HTBI primers and Arm-PCR of CDR3 regions built TCR beta libraries. Each CDR3 protein gets one entry after TCRdb re-called the multiplex PCR reads with MiXCR. This sample has roughly 500,000 distinct CDR3 sequences, with around 20% found just once. Time point indicated: persistent/refractory GD, antithyroid drugs over 5 years with positive TRAb. Isolated PBMC RNA provided the starting material for the TCR library. An endocrinology unit in Xi'an, China, supplied the patients. Points from the study as a whole: Lower TCR diversity was seen in persistent Graves' patients than in newly diagnosed ones.

The chain uses TRBV2 and TRBJ2-7; 7 nucleotides align to TRBD2. Material: peripheral blood mononuclear cells (PBMCs), obtained when the disease was refractory, from a patient treated with antithyroid drugs. The receptor comes from a female donor with Graves disease. CDR3 in amino acids: CASSVQGFWASGKSYEQYF. CDR3 DNA: TGTGCCAGCAGTGTACAAGGGTTCTGGGCTAGCGGAAAATCCTACGAGCAGTACTTC.